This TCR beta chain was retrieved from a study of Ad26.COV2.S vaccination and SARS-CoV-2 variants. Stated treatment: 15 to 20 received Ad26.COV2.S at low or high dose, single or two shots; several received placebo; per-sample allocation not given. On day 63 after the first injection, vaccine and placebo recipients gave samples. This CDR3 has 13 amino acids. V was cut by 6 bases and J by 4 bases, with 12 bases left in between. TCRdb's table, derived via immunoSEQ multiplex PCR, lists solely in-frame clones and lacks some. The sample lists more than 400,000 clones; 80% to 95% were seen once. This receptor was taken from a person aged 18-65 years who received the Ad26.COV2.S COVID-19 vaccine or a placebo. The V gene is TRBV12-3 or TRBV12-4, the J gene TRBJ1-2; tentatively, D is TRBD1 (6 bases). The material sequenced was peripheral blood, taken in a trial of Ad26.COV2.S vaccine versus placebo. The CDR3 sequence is CASSVQGSYGYTF. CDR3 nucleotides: TGTGCCAGCAGCGTACAGGGATCCTATGGCTACACCTTC.